This is a list of T cell receptor beta chains from one sample in a study of T cell responses to AZD1222 COVID-19 vaccine. Using immunoSEQ multiplex PCR, the repertoire was profiled, and TCRdb retains in-frame clones only, with some absent. The sample yields approximately 100,000 clones, approximately 91% seen once. The material sequenced was peripheral blood, taken on day 0 of AZD1222 vaccination. These receptors all come from an adult in good health. Each CDR3 is given with its conserved first and last residue. A D gene is named only where the DNA matches it firmly. Clone size is given for some rows only: seen once, a few or many times, or a class if the clone is expanded.

clone_size	v_call	d_call	j_call	cdr3_nt	cdr3_aa
NA	TRBV5-1	TRBD2	TRBJ2-2	TGCGCCAGCAGCTTGACTCCTAGCGGGAACACCGGGGAGCTGTTTTTT	CASSLTPSGNTGELFF
few	TRBV7-2	NA	TRBJ2-7	TGTGCCAGCCAACGGCAGGGAGGCTCCTACGAGCAGTACTTC	CASQRQGGSYEQYF
NA	TRBV6-5	NA	TRBJ2-3	TGTGCCAGCAGTTTAAGGGACGGTTCGGATACGCAGTATTTT	CASSLRDGSDTQYF
NA	TRBV6-5	TRBD1	TRBJ1-2	TGTGCCAGCAGACGGGACAGTAACTATGGCTACACCTTC	CASRRDSNYGYTF
few	TRBV7-9	TRBD1	TRBJ2-7	TGTGCCAGCATCAATACAGGGGTATCCTACGAGCAGTACTTC	CASINTGVSYEQYF
NA	TRBV24-1	NA	TRBJ2-7	TGTGCCACCGGTCACGAGCAGTACTTC	CATGHEQYF
NA	TRBV4-3	NA	TRBJ1-2	TGCGCCAGCAGCCAACAACAGGGTGCCTATGGCTACACCTTC	CASSQQQGAYGYTF
NA	TRBV18	NA	TRBJ1-4	TGTGCCAGCTCACCACCGGGCACTAATGAAAAACTGTTTTTT	CASSPPGTNEKLFF
once	TRBV7-2	NA	TRBJ1-5	TGTGCCAGCAGCAAACAGGGACGACAGCCCCAGCATTTT	CASSKQGRQPQHF
NA	TRBV5-6	TRBD1	TRBJ1-2	TGTGCCAGCAGGGGGACAGGGAGTGGTGGCTACACCTTC	CASRGTGSGGYTF
NA	TRBV7-2	NA	TRBJ2-1	TGTGCCAGCAGCCCAGACGCAGGTAGCTCCTACAATGAGCAGTTCTTC	CASSPDAGSSYNEQFF
NA	TRBV9	NA	TRBJ1-6	TGTGCCAGCAGCGTAGACCTAGCCCGTTCACCCCTCCACTTT	CASSVDLARSPLHF
once	TRBV2	NA	TRBJ1-2	TGTGCCAGCAGTCGGGACGAAAGAGACTATGGCTACACCTTC	CASSRDERDYGYTF
NA	TRBV28	NA	TRBJ1-2	TGTGCCAGCAGTTTAGACAGCCCCGGGGTTGGCTACACCTTC	CASSLDSPGVGYTF
NA	TRBV4-2	TRBD1	TRBJ2-6	TGTGCCAGCAGCCTCGATACAGGGGACTCTGGGGCCAACGTCCTGACTTTC	CASSLDTGDSGANVLTF
once	TRBV5-4	NA	TRBJ1-1	TGTGCCAGCAGCTTTGGAGGCACTGAAGCTTTCTTT	CASSFGGTEAFF
NA	TRBV5-8	NA	TRBJ2-2	TGTGCCAGCAGCTATGCCCTGGAGCTGTTTTTT	CASSYALELFF
few	TRBV6-1	NA	TRBJ1-3	TGTGCCAGCAGTGATTATACTTCGGGGTCCTCTGGAAACACCATATATTTT	CASSDYTSGSSGNTIYF
NA	TRBV5-1	NA	TRBJ1-4	TGCGCCAGCAGCCATCAGAGTAATGAAAAACTGTTTTTT	CASSHQSNEKLFF
NA	TRBV5-1	TRBD2	TRBJ2-3	TGCGCCAGCAGCTTGGGGCAGGGAGCTAGCGGGGGCACAGATACGCAGTATTTT	CASSLGQGASGGTDTQYF
NA	TRBV10-3	NA	TRBJ1-1	TGTGCCATCAGCGAGAGATTGGGGGACACTGAAGCTTTCTTT	CAISERLGDTEAFF
NA	TRBV19	TRBD1	TRBJ1-2	TGTGCCAGTTCAGACAGGGAAGTCTCTGGCTACACCTTC	CASSDREVSGYTF
NA	TRBV28	NA	TRBJ2-7	TGTGCCAGCAGTTTGGGACTGCCCTACGAGCAGTACTTC	CASSLGLPYEQYF